Listed here are 24 T cell receptor beta chains from one sample, sequenced in a study of cytomegalovirus exposure and HLA in healthy donors (dated by TCRdb to 2015 to 2018). Preparation of the library involved the immunoSEQ multiplex PCR assay. The multiplex PCR relied on a mix of 60 forward primers for TCR Vbeta segments and 13 reverse primers for TCR Jbeta segments. TCRdb took over this immuneACCESS table, retaining in-frame rearrangements with V and J assigned. Such tables are incomplete; in checked studies, under half of the missing clones stem from an unresolved V gene, and the remainder is unexplained. This sample is represented by a few hundred thousand clones; around 77% of them were singletons. Roughly 3% of the sample comes from the top ten. Source material: PBMCs. These receptors originate from a woman aged 30 to 39 in good health and CMV-seronegative.

The gene calls are TRBV6-1 and TRBJ2-5; 9 bases match TRBD2. The germline CDR1 and CDR2 sequences are MNHNS and SASEGT. V gave up 2 bases and J gave up 3 bases; unmatched junction bases: 4. The CDR3 covers 15 residues. CDR3 sequence: CASSELAGHKETQYF. The CDR3 nucleotides read TGTGCCAGCAGTGAACTAGCGGGGCACAAAGAGACCCAGTACTTC.

The CDR3 bases are TGTGCCAGCAGTCTAGGGGCGGGGCCTGCTAACTATGGCTACACCTTC. Encoded protein: CASSLGAGPANYGYTF. The chain employs TRBV7-8 and TRBJ1-2; TRBD1 might be the D (5 bases). The CDR3 is 16 residues long. With 6 bases removed from V and 0 bases from J, the gap between germline ends came to 17 bases. Germline CDR1 SGHVS, CDR2 FQNEAQ.

This clone came up a few times. The germline gene is not matched at one end of the junction; a read error may be the cause. The J gene is TRBJ1-2, the V gene TRBV27; D remains unclear. In germline, CDR1 is MNHEY, CDR2 SMNVEV (reference sequence). The CDR3 has 11 amino acids. CDR3 DNA sequence: TGTGCCAGCAGAAGTGGGTCCTACTACCCCTTC. Protein: CASRSGSYYPF.

This clone was detected a few times. This sample includes further DNA sequences coding for the same CDR3. This sequence joins TRBV5-1 and TRBJ1-6; 8 bases line up with TRBD1. Germline CDR1 and CDR2: SGHRS and YFSETQ. Trimming took 0 bases from V and 7 from J; bases not matched to a gene: 0. This CDR3 is built from 14 residues. CDR3 in DNA: TGCGCCAGCAGCTTGGGACAGGGGAATTCACCCCTCCACTTT. Its protein product is CASSLGQGNSPLHF.

The chain couples TRBV7-6 to TRBJ2-7; the match to TRBD1 covers 10 bases. Per germline, CDR1 SGHVS and CDR2 FNYEAQ. The CDR3 contains 14 residues. V was clipped by 7 bases and J by 6 bases; unmatched bases: 9. CDR3 nucleotides: TGTGCCAGCACCCCAGGGACAGGGGAGAGCGAGCAGTACTTC. Translation gives CASTPGTGESEQYF.

This chain uses TRBV16 with TRBJ1-1; no clear D gene. This CDR3 has 14 residues. Trimming cost V 2 bases and J 1 base, with 8 bases left between them. The germline V gene has CDR1 KGHSY and CDR2 FQNENV. In DNA, the CDR3 is TGTGCCAGCAGCCAAGAGGCAGAGAACACTGAAGCTTTCTTT. Translated, it gives CASSQEAENTEAFF.

The chain recombines TRBV6-1 with TRBJ1-5, with 11 bases lining up with TRBD1. This CDR3 region has 15 residues. V gave up 4 bases and J gave up 6 bases; unmatched junction bases: 5. Germline CDR1 MNHNS, CDR2 SASEGT. This CDR3 reads CASSGRTGGSQPQHF. DNA of the CDR3: TGTGCCAGCAGTGGACGGACAGGGGGCTCTCAGCCCCAGCATTTT.

V is TRBV7-9 and J is TRBJ1-4; 8 nucleotides line up with TRBD1. Germline V gene lookup returns CDR1 SEHNR and CDR2 FQNEAQ (reference sequence). The trim removed 1 base at V and 5 bases at J, leaving 3 bases unmatched. The CDR3 loop spans 15 amino acids. Here the CDR3 reads CASSLGQGQNEKLFF. CDR3 in DNA: TGTGCCAGCAGCTTAGGACAGGGGCAAAATGAAAAACTGTTTTTT.

The chain has TRBV9 and TRBJ2-2; maybe TRBD2 (5 bases). Germline loops: CDR1 SGDLS, CDR2 YYNGEE. The V gene lost 6 bases and the J gene lost 4 bases, with 13 bases spanning the gap. The CDR3 is made up of 14 amino acids. The chain's CDR3 is CASNGGRGTGELFF. In DNA, the CDR3 is TGTGCCAGCAACGGAGGTCGGGGCACCGGGGAGCTGTTTTTT. The variable domain in full, with the rest retrieved from reference TRBV9 and TRBJ2-2, is DSGVTQTPKHLITATGQRVTLRCSPRSGDLSVYWYQQSLDQGLQFLIQYYNGEERAKGNILERFSAQQFPDLHSELNLSSLELGDSALYFCASNGGRGTGELFFGEGSRLTVL.

The chain has TRBV2 and TRBJ2-7; TRBD2 aligns across 10 bases. With 6 bases clipped from V and 4 bases from J, the junction kept 3 bases outside the gene matches. This CDR3 region has 13 residues. Germline CDR1 is SNHLY and CDR2 is FYNNEI. The CDR3 sequence is CASSAGLAYEQYF. The CDR3 DNA sequence: TGTGCCAGCAGCGCGGGACTAGCGTACGAGCAGTACTTC.

The chain has TRBV30 and TRBJ1-1; D gene uncertain. The CDR3 is made up of 10 amino acids. CDR1 and CDR2 (germline): GTSNPN, SVGIG (reference sequence). Trimming pared 3 bases from V and 11 bases from J, leaving 10 bases between. CDR3 region: CAWRGSGAFF. DNA of the CDR3: TGTGCCTGGAGGGGAAGCGGGGCTTTCTTT.

As to this clone: One end of the junction is discordant with germline, which a read error may explain. The chain combines TRBV7-9 with TRBJ1-1, with 8 nucleotides matching TRBD1. Germline CDR1 reads SEHNR; CDR2 reads FQNEAQ (reference sequence). The CDR3 totals 16 residues. CDR3 protein: CSSSLAGGRMNTEAFF. The CDR3 bases are TGTTCCAGCAGCTTAGCAGGGGGCAGGATGAACACTGAAGCTTTCTTT.

The gene calls are TRBV14 and TRBJ1-2; 7 bases are shared with TRBD1. The CDR3 is 15 residues long. The V and J ends lost 1 base and 0 bases, in that order; junction bases with no gene match: 2. The V gene's germline CDR1 is SGHDN and CDR2 FVKESK. Here the CDR3 DNA reads TGTGCCAGCAGCCAAGGACAGGGCGCTAACTATGGCTACACCTTC. It yields the protein CASSQGQGANYGYTF.

The rearrangement uses TRBV4-1 and TRBJ1-2, with a possible D match to TRBD1 (6 bases). The CDR3 sequence is 16 residues long. The germline V and J ends were trimmed by 2 bases and 2 bases, with 15 bases remaining between them. The germline V gene encodes CDR1 MGHRA and CDR2 YSYEKL. In DNA, the CDR3 is TGCGCCAGCAGCCAAAACTTGGACAGACTCAACTATGGCTACACCTTC. Protein product: CASSQNLDRLNYGYTF.

This CDR3 is CASASRETDTQYF. CDR3 nucleotides: TGCGCCAGCGCGTCACGGGAAACAGATACGCAGTATTTT. The chain uses TRBV5-1 and TRBJ2-3, with D possibly matching TRBD2 (5 bases). Trimming pared 7 bases from V and 3 bases from J, leaving 12 bases between. Germline V gene lookup returns CDR1 SGHRS and CDR2 YFSETQ. The CDR3 covers 13 residues. The whole variable domain, filled in from reference TRBV5-1 and TRBJ2-3, reads KAGVTQTPRYLIKTRGQQVTLSCSPISGHRSVSWYQQTPGQGLQFLFEYFSETQRNKGNFPGRFSGRQFSNSRSEMNVSTLELGDSALYLCASASRETDTQYFGPGTRLTVL.

This clone was recorded only once. The V and J genes are TRBV18 and TRBJ2-1; 8 bases line up with TRBD2. CDR1 and CDR2 (germline): KGHSH, LQKENI. Germline trimming cut 4 bases from V and 0 bases from J; bases unmatched to any gene: 5. There are 16 residues in the CDR3. CDR3 nucleotide sequence: TGTGCCAGCTCACAACGACTAGCGAGCTCCTACAATGAGCAGTTCTTC. This sequence encodes CASSQRLASSYNEQFF.

V is TRBV10-3 and J is TRBJ1-2; no firm D call. Between the trimmed V and J ends, which lost 8 bases and 8 bases, there was a span of 21 bases. CDR3 size: 14 residues. Germline CDR1 is ENHRY and CDR2 is SYGVKD. The chain's CDR3 is CAISRHPKPDGYTF. The CDR3 DNA is TGTGCCATCTCGCGACATCCGAAACCTGACGGCTACACCTTC.

The CDR3 nucleotides are TGTGCCAGCAGCTTAGCGTACGAGGGATACTATGGCTACACCTTC. Its translation is CASSLAYEGYYGYTF. The rearrangement joins TRBV7-9 to TRBJ1-2; D unclear. Trimming took off 0 bases at V and 3 bases at J, with 11 bases between the two ends. This CDR3 is built from 15 residues. CDR1 is SEHNR and CDR2 is FQNEAQ in the germline V gene (reference sequence).

The V and J genes are TRBV5-1 and TRBJ2-7, with TRBD1 matching over 7 bases. The CDR3 is 16 amino acids. The germline gives CDR1 SGHRS, CDR2 YFSETQ. V gave up 1 base and J gave up 3 bases; unmatched junction bases: 10. CDR3 nucleotide sequence: TGCGCCAGCAGCTTGAGATTAGGGACAGCAGACTACGAGCAGTACTTC. This translates into CASSLRLGTADYEQYF.

The count of this clone is one. The chain is built from TRBV2 and TRBJ1-5; perhaps TRBD1 as D (6 bases). The CDR3 sequence is 14 residues long. The V and J ends lost 5 bases and 2 bases respectively, with 10 bases between them. CDR1 is SNHLY and CDR2 is FYNNEI in the germline V gene. In DNA form, the CDR3 reads TGTGCCAGCAGTCCAGGGGCTGGCAATCAGCCCCAGCATTTT. Translating gives CASSPGAGNQPQHF.

The CDR3 region is CASSLAPDRGRGGYTF. The CDR3 DNA reads as TGTGCCAGCAGCTTGGCCCCGGACAGGGGGCGCGGGGGCTACACCTTC. The V call is TRBV5-6, the J call TRBJ1-2; 11 bases agree with TRBD1. Germline V gives CDR1 SGHDT, CDR2 YYEEEE. V shed 0 bases and J 8 bases; nucleotides not matched to a gene: 9. This CDR3 is built from 16 residues. The variable domain in full, completed from reference TRBV5-6 and TRBJ1-2, reads DAGVTQSPTHLIKTRGQQVTLRCSPKSGHDTVSWYQQALGQGPQFIFQYYEEEERQRGNFPDRFSGHQFPNYSSELNVNALLLGDSALYLCASSLAPDRGRGGYTFGSGTRLTVV.

The chain combines TRBV7-9 with TRBJ1-2, with 9 bases matching TRBD1. The length of the CDR3 is 13 residues. Trimming took 1 base from V and 8 from J; bases not matched to a gene: 2. Germline V gene sequence: CDR1 SEHNR, CDR2 FQNEAQ (reference sequence). The CDR3 coding sequence is TGTGCCAGCAGCTTAGAGACAGGGGGAGGCTACACCTTC. Its translation: CASSLETGGGYTF.

The chain is built from TRBV30 and TRBJ1-1; D not certain. This CDR3 has 13 amino acids. Germline lookup yields CDR1 GTSNPN and CDR2 SVGIG (reference sequence). The V end was cut by 3 bases, the J end by 5 bases, with 13 bases between. The CDR3 coding sequence is TGTGCCTGGAGGGCCCCAGAGGATACTGAAGCTTTCTTT. Translation gives CAWRAPEDTEAFF.

The V gene is TRBV11-2, the J gene TRBJ2-4; a possible D gene is TRBD2 (7 bases). The V gene's germline CDR1 is SGHAT and CDR2 FQNNGV. V lost 6 bases, J lost 1 base, and 19 bases lay in between. The CDR3 has 17 residues. CDR3 DNA sequence: TGTGCCAGCAGTAATACAGGGCGGGGGATTGCCAAAAACATTCAGTACTTC. Its protein product is CASSNTGRGIAKNIQYF. Drawing the rest from reference TRBV11-2 and TRBJ2-4, the complete variable domain is EAGVAQSPRYKIIEKRQSVAFWCNPISGHATLYWYQQILGQGPKLLIQFQNNGVVDDSQLPKDRFSAERLKGVDSTLKIQPAKLEDSAVYLCASSNTGRGIAKNIQYFGAGTRLSVL.